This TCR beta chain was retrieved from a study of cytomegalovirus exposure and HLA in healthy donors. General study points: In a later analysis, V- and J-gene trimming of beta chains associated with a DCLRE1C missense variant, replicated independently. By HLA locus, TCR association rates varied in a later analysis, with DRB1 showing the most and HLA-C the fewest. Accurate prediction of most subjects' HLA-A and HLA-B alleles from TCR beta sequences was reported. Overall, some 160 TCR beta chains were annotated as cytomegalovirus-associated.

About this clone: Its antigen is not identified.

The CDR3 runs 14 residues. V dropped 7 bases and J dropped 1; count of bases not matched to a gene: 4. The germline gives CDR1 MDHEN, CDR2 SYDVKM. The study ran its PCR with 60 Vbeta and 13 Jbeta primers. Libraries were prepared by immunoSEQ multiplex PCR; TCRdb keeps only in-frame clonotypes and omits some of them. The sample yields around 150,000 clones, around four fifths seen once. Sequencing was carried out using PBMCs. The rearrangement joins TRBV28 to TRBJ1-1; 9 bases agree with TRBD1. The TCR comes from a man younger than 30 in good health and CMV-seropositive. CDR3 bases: TGTGCCAGCAAACAGGGGGCGGAGAACACTGAAGCTTTCTTT. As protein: CASKQGAENTEAFF.